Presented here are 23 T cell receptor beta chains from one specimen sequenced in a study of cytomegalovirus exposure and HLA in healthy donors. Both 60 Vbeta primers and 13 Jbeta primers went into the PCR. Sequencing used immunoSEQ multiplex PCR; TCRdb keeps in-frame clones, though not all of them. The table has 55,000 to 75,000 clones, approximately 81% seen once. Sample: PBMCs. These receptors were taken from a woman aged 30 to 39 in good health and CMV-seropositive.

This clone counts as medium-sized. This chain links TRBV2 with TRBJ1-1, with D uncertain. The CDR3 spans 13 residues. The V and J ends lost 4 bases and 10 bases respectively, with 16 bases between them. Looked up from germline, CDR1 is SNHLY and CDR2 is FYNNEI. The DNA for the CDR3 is TGTGCCAGCAGTGTGAACTTAGGTTCGGGAGCTTTCTTT. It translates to CASSVNLGSGAFF.

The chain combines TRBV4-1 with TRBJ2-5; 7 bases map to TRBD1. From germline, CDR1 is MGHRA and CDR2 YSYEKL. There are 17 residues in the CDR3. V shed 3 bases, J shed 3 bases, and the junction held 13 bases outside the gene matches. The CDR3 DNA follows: TGCGCCAGCAGCCACAAGACGACAGGGCAACCAAAAGAGACCCAGTACTTC. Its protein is CASSHKTTGQPKETQYF.

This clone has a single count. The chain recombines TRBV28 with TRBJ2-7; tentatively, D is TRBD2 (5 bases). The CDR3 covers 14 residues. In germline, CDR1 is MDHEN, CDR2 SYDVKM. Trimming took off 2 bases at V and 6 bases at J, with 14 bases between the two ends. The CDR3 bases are TGTGCCAGCAGTTTAGCGGGCGGGCCCGGCGAGCAGTACTTC. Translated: CASSLAGGPGEQYF.

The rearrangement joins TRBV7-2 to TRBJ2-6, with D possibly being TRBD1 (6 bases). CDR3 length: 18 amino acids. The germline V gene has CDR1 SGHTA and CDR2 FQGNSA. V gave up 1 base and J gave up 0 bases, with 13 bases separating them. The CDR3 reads CASSLGSGVFSGANVLTF. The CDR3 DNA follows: TGTGCCAGCAGCTTAGGGTCAGGGGTCTTCTCTGGGGCCAACGTCCTGACTTTC.

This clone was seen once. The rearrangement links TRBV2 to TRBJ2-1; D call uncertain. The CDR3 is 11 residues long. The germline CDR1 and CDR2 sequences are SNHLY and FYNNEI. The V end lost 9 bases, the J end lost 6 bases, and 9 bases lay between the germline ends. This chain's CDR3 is CASVMANEQFF. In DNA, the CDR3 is TGTGCCAGTGTTATGGCCAATGAGCAGTTCTTC. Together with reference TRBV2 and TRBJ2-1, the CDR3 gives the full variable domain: EPEVTQTPSHQVTQMGQEVILRCVPISNHLYFYWYRQILGQKVEFLVSFYNNEISEKSEIFDDQFSVERPDGSNFTLKIRSTKLEDSAMYFCASVMANEQFFGPGTRLTVL.

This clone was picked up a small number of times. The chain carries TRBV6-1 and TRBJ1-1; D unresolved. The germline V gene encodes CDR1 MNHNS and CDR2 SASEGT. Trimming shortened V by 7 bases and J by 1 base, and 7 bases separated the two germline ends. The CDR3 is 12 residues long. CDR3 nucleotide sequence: TGTGCCAGCAACCACAGGAACACTGAAGCTTTCTTT. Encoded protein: CASNHRNTEAFF.

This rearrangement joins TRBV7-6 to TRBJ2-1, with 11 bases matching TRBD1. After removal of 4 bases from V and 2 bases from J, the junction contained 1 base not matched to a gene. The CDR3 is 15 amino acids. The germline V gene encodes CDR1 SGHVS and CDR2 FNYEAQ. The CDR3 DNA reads TGTGCCAGCAGCTCGGGACAGGGGGCCTACAATGAGCAGTTCTTC. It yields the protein CASSSGQGAYNEQFF.

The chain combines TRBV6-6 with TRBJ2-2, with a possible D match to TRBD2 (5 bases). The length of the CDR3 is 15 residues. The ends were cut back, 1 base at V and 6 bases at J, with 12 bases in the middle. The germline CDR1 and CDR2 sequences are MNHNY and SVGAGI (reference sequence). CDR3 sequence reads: CASSYWEASSGELFF. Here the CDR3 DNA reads TGTGCCAGCAGTTACTGGGAAGCTAGCTCCGGGGAGCTGTTTTTT.

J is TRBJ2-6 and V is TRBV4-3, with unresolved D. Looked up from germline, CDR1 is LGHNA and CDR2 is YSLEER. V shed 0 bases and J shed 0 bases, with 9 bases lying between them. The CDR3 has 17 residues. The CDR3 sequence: CASSQDLKPSGANVLTF. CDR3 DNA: TGCGCCAGCAGCCAAGATCTAAAGCCCTCTGGGGCCAACGTCCTGACTTTC.

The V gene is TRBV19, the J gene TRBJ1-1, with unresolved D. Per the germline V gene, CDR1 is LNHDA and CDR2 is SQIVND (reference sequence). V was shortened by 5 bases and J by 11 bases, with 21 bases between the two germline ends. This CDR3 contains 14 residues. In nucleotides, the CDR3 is TGTGCCAGTAGTCCCCCTTTGTCGCGCTTGCGGGCTTTCTTT. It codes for CASSPPLSRLRAFF.

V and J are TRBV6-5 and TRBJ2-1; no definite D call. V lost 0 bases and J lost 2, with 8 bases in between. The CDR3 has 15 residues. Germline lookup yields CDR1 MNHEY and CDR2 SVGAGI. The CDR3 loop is CASSYSGATYNEQFF. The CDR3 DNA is TGTGCCAGCAGTTACTCGGGCGCAACCTACAATGAGCAGTTCTTC.

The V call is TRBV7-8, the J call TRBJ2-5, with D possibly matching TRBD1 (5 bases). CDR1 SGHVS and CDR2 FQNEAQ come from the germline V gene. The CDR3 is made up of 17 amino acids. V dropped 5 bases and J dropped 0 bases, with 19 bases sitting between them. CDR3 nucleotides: TGTGCCAGCAGCCCTTCCCGACAGTCCCGGTACCAAGAGACCCAGTACTTC. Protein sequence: CASSPSRQSRYQETQYF. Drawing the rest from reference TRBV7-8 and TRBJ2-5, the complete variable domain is GAGVSQSPRYKVAKRGQDVALRCDPISGHVSLFWYQQALGQGPEFLTYFQNEAQLDKSGLPSDRFFAERPEGSVSTLKIQRTQQEDSAVYLCASSPSRQSRYQETQYFGPGTRLLVL.

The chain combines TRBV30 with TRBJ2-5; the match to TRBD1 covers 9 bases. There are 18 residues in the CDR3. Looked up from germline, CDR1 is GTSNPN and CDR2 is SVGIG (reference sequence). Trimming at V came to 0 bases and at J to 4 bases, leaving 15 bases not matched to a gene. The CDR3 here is CAWSVGVYRGQLPETQYF. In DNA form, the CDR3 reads TGTGCCTGGAGTGTGGGGGTTTACAGGGGGCAGTTACCAGAGACCCAGTACTTC.

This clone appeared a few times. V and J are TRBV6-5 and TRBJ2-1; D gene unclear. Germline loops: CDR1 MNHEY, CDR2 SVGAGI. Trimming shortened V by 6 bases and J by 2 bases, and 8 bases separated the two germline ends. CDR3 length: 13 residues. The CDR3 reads CASRDSPYNEQFF. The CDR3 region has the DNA TGTGCCAGCAGAGATAGCCCCTACAATGAGCAGTTCTTC.

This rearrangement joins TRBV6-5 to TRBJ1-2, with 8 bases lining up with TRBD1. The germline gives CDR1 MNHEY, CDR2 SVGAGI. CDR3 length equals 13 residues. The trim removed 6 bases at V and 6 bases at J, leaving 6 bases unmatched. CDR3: CASRPDRVHGYTF. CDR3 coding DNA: TGTGCCAGCAGACCGGACAGGGTACATGGCTACACCTTC.

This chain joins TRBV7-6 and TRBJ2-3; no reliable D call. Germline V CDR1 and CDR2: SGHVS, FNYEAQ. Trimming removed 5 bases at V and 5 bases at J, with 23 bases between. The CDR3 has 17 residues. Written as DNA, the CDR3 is TGTGCCAGCAGCCCCCGATCGGGTTATGAGGTGGTAGATACGCAGTATTTT. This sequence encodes CASSPRSGYEVVDTQYF.

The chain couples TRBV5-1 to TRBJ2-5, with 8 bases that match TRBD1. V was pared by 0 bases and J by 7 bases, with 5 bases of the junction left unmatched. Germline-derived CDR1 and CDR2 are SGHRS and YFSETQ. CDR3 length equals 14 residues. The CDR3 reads CASSLGDRSGTQYF. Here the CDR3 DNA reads TGCGCCAGCAGCTTGGGGGACAGGTCGGGGACCCAGTACTTC.

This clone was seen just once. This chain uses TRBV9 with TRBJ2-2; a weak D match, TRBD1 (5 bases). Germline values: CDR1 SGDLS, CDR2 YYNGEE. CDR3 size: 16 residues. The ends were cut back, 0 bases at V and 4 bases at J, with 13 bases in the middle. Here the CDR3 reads CASSVARAIGTGELFF. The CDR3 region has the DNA TGTGCCAGCAGCGTAGCCAGGGCGATCGGCACCGGGGAGCTGTTTTTT.

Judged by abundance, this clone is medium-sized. CDR3 nucleotides: TGCGCCAGCAGCTTGTCGGCGGGAGGCAGGGATACGCAGTATTTT. The encoded protein is CASSLSAGGRDTQYF. This chain links TRBV5-1 with TRBJ2-3; 8 nucleotides match TRBD2. J was trimmed by 6 bases and V by 1 base; bases with no gene match: 7. Germline CDR1 reads SGHRS; CDR2 reads YFSETQ. The CDR3 loop spans 15 amino acids.

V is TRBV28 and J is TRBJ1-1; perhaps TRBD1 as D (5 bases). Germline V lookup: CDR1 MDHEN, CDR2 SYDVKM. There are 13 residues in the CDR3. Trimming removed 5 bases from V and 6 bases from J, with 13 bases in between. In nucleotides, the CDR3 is TGTGCCAGCAGTCCGACAGTAATTTCTGAAGCTTTCTTT. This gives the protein CASSPTVISEAFF.

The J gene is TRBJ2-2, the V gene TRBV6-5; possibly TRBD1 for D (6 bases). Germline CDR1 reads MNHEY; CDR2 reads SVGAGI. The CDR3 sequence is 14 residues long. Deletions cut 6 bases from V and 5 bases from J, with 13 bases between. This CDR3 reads CASSPSGTTGELFF. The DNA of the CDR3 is TGTGCCAGCAGCCCATCCGGGACAACCGGGGAGCTGTTTTTT.

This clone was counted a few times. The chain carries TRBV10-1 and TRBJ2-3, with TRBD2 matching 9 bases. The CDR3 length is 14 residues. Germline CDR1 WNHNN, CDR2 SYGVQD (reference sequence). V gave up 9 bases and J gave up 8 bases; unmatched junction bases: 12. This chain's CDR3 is CARGAGGIYGTQYF. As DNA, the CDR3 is TGCGCCAGGGGAGCGGGAGGAATTTATGGTACGCAGTATTTT.

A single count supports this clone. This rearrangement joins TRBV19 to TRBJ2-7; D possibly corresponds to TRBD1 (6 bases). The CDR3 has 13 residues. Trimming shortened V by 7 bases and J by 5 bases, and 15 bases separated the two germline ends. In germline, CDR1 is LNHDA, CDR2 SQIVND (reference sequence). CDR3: CASMPSGVDEQYF. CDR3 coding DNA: TGTGCCAGTATGCCCTCAGGGGTGGACGAGCAGTACTTC.